This TCR beta chain emerged from a study of T-cell reconstitution after alpha-beta-depleted transplantation in children. Study-level points and caveats: Expanded graft clones, several hundred of them, were reportedly the source of alpha-beta T cells about two months after transplant. Counts and diversity of T cells one year after transplant came mostly from newly produced T cells. Recipient T cells and thymic progenitors that survived gave rise to the high TCRbeta diversity observed at day 60 in some patients.

Construction of the TCRbeta library involved unique molecular identifiers. TCRdb reprocessed the PCR reads via MiXCR and lists one record per CDR3 protein. Among hundreds of thousands of distinct CDR3 sequences listed, 13% were seen once. V dropped 1 base and J dropped 9; count of bases not matched to a gene: 7. The CDR3 has 15 residues. Per the germline V gene, CDR1 is SGHDN and CDR2 is FVKESK. This clonotype was seen a few times. Antigen specificity is unknown. The receptor's source is a girl between 2 and 10 years old with congenital amegakaryocytic thrombocytopenia, due to receive a stem cell transplant. V and J are TRBV14 and TRBJ2-1; the match to TRBD2 covers 9 bases. Here the sequenced sample was PBMCs, taken before TCRalphabeta/CD19-depleted stem cell transplant. The CDR3 DNA reads as TGTGCCAGCAGCCAAGCCGGGACTAGCCACAGTGAGCAGTTCTTC. It specifies CASSQAGTSHSEQFF.